Each of the 6 T cell receptor beta chains below was sequenced from the same sample in a study of CD8+CD57+ T cells in acquired aplastic anemia. Genomic DNA, serving as template, underwent TCR beta VDJ and CDR3 profiling. TCRdb processed the reads anew with MiXCR; each CDR3 protein has one entry. The sample consists of about 210,000 distinct CDR3 sequences, approximately 60% of them appearing once. The sequenced sample consisted of sorted CD4+, CD8+, or CD8+CD57+ T cells (not recorded which) from PBMCs. The origin of the receptors is a human donor in good health.

This clonotype came up many times. At one end, the junction sequence differs from germline, possibly due to a read error. V is TRBV7-6 and J is TRBJ2-1; D call uncertain. Germline V CDR1 and CDR2: SGHVS, FNYEAQ. This CDR3 is built from 13 residues. This chain's CDR3 is CASRLASGYEQFF. CDR3 in DNA: TGTGCCAGCAGGTTAGCCAGTGGGTATGAGCAGTTCTTC.

The chain is built from TRBV20-1 and TRBJ2-5; D not certain. Per the germline V gene, CDR1 is DFQATT and CDR2 is SNEGSKA (reference sequence). Trimming removed 2 bases at V and 5 bases at J, with 15 bases between. CDR3 length: 14 amino acids. Written as DNA, the CDR3 is TGCAGTGCTAGACCCTCGATTTTACGGGAGACCCAGTACTTC. Its protein product is CSARPSILRETQYF.

The rearrangement joins TRBV2 to TRBJ1-5; perhaps TRBD1 as D (6 bases). The CDR3 has 15 amino acids. Germline CDR1 is SNHLY and CDR2 is FYNNEI. V lost 6 bases to trimming and J lost 2 bases, with 14 bases between them. The CDR3 loop is CASSPLAGGNQPQHF. The DNA of the CDR3 is TGTGCCAGCAGCCCCTTGGCAGGGGGCAATCAGCCCCAGCATTTT.

This clonotype has a handful of counts. The chain carries TRBV30 and TRBJ2-7, with D perhaps given as TRBD1 or TRBD2 (5 bases each). The CDR3 spans 14 residues. V was clipped by 3 bases and J by 3 bases, with 15 bases between them. Germline V gene lookup returns CDR1 GTSNPN and CDR2 SVGIG (reference sequence). The CDR3 sequence is CAWSPIRGNYEQYF. DNA of the CDR3: TGTGCCTGGAGCCCGATTCGGGGCAACTACGAGCAGTACTTC.

The chain is built from TRBV7-8 and TRBJ2-5; TRBD2 matches at 11 bases. The CDR3 consists of 15 residues. The V gene end was trimmed by 6 bases and the J gene end by 2 bases; junction bases not matched to a gene: 5. CDR1 SGHVS and CDR2 FQNEAQ come from the germline V gene. The CDR3 DNA reads TGTGCCAGCAGGGCTAGCGGGGGGTCTCAAGAGACCCAGTACTTC. It codes for CASRASGGSQETQYF.

This chain connects TRBV20-1 to TRBJ1-1; D possibly corresponds to TRBD1 (5 bases). Trimming removed 0 bases at V and 5 bases at J, with 13 bases between. This CDR3 is 14 amino acids long. Per the germline V gene, CDR1 is DFQATT and CDR2 is SNEGSKA (reference sequence). The CDR3 DNA reads TGCAGTGCTAGAGATTTCAGGGTACAGACTGAAGCTTTCTTT. Protein product: CSARDFRVQTEAFF.